The next 12 T cell receptor beta chains were all read from a single sample in a study of regulatory dendritic cells for organ transplantation. TCRdb's copy holds only in-frame clones and misses some; the assay was immunoSEQ multiplex PCR. The sample table includes 45 to 55 clones. No antigen has been identified for these receptors. Specimen: dendritic cells cultured alone as a control. These receptors originate from a human donor in good health and provided the allogeneic stimulator dendritic cells.

The sample holds one count of this clone. Here the CDR3 reads CASSLNSGGYTGELFF. The CDR3 nucleotides read TGTGCCAGCAGCCTCAACAGCGGGGGTTACACCGGGGAGCTGTTTTTT. The chain joins TRBV7-9 to TRBJ2-2; 8 bases are a match to TRBD2. CDR3 size: 16 residues. V lost 5 bases, J lost 3 bases, and 8 bases stayed unmatched. Per germline, CDR1 SEHNR and CDR2 FQNEAQ (reference sequence).

The gene calls are TRBV5-1 and TRBJ2-7; 9 nucleotides match TRBD1. J lost 3 bases, V lost 3 bases, and 7 bases had no gene match. This CDR3 contains 15 residues. In germline, CDR1 is SGHRS, CDR2 YFSETQ. The CDR3 protein is CASSWTGTGLYEQYF. In DNA, the CDR3 is TGCGCCAGCAGCTGGACCGGGACAGGGCTCTACGAGCAGTACTTC.

J is TRBJ2-1 and V is TRBV6-5; TRBD2 agrees at 12 bases. The V gene's germline CDR1 is MNHEY and CDR2 SVGAGI. V was clipped by 4 bases and J by 4 bases; unmatched bases: 5. The length of the CDR3 is 16 residues. CDR3 sequence (DNA): TGTGCCAGCAGTTCGCGACTAGCGGGGGATTACAATGAGCAGTTCTTC. Translating gives CASSSRLAGDYNEQFF.

The V and J genes are TRBV2 and TRBJ2-5; D gene uncertain. Germline V gene lookup returns CDR1 SNHLY and CDR2 FYNNEI. V was clipped by 4 bases and J by 3 bases, with 9 bases between them. The CDR3 has 13 residues. The CDR3 sequence is CASSVNREETQYF. The CDR3 DNA follows: TGTGCCAGCAGTGTTAACAGAGAAGAGACCCAGTACTTC. The entire variable domain, with the rest obtained from reference TRBV2 and TRBJ2-5, is as follows: EPEVTQTPSHQVTQMGQEVILRCVPISNHLYFYWYRQILGQKVEFLVSFYNNEISEKSEIFDDQFSVERPDGSNFTLKIRSTKLEDSAMYFCASSVNREETQYFGPGTRLLVL.

The gene calls are TRBV6-6 and TRBJ2-1, with 7 positions matching TRBD2. This CDR3 has 15 amino acids. CDR1 is MNHNY, CDR2 SVGAGI, per germline (reference sequence). V lost 2 bases to trimming and J lost 5 bases; unmatched junction nucleotides: 6. This CDR3 reads CASSYEASGDNEQFF. Here the CDR3 DNA reads TGTGCCAGCAGTTACGAGGCTAGCGGAGACAATGAGCAGTTCTTC.

The chain has TRBV30 and TRBJ2-3; a weak D match, TRBD2 (7 bases). Trimming stripped 1 base from V and 4 bases from J, with 12 bases between. The germline V gene has CDR1 GTSNPN and CDR2 SVGIG (reference sequence). This CDR3 has 14 amino acids. The CDR3 here is CAWSGAGAADTQYF. CDR3 nucleotide sequence: TGTGCCTGGAGTGGTGCGGGGGCGGCAGATACGCAGTATTTT.

The chain couples TRBV15 to TRBJ2-1, with 11 bases fitting TRBD2. Germline V gene lookup returns CDR1 LNHNV and CDR2 YYDKDF (reference sequence). V trimming: 1 base; J trimming: 2 bases; junction bases outside the gene matches: 10. The CDR3 totals 19 residues. CDR3 DNA sequence: TGTGCCACCAGCAGAGGCGGCAGTTTACTAGCGGGGGCCTACAATGAGCAGTTCTTC. Translation: CATSRGGSLLAGAYNEQFF. The full variable domain, rest sourced from reference TRBV15 and TRBJ2-1, is DAMVIQNPRYQVTQFGKPVTLSCSQTLNHNVMYWYQQKSSQAPKLLFHYYDKDFNNEADTPDNFQSRRPNTSFCFLDIRSPGLGDTAMYLCATSRGGSLLAGAYNEQFFGPGTRLTVL.

In DNA, the CDR3 is TGTGCCAGCAGCACCGGGACAGAAGAGACCCAGTACTTC. Translated: CASSTGTEETQYF. The chain has TRBV5-4 and TRBJ2-5, with 7 bases fitting TRBD1. Germline V gene data show CDR1 as SGHNT and CDR2 as YYREEE (reference sequence). This CDR3 has 13 residues. V lost 4 bases and J lost 3; bases outside the gene matches: 3. Looking up the rest from reference TRBV5-4 and TRBJ2-5 gives the full variable domain: ETGVTQSPTHLIKTRGQQVTLRCSSQSGHNTVSWYQQALGQGPQFIFQYYREEENGRGNFPPRFSGLQFPNYSSELNVNALELDDSALYLCASSTGTEETQYFGPGTRLLVL.

The chain recombines TRBV12-5 with TRBJ2-2, with D uncertain. Germline values: CDR1 LGHNT, CDR2 FRNRAP. This CDR3 contains 12 residues. The V and J ends lost 7 bases and 8 bases respectively, with 11 bases between them. CDR3 region: CASAVLTGELFF. The CDR3 DNA reads TGTGCTAGTGCCGTTTTAACAGGGGAGCTGTTTTTT.

The chain employs TRBV10-3 and TRBJ2-7; TRBD2 agrees at 14 bases. V dropped 2 bases and J dropped 7; count of bases not matched to a gene: 1. The germline CDR1 and CDR2 sequences are ENHRY and SYGVKD. The CDR3 loop spans 14 amino acids. CDR3 nucleotides: TGTGCCATCAGTGAGGGACTAGCGGGGGGTGAGCAGTACTTC. Encoded protein: CAISEGLAGGEQYF.

This clone has only one observation. The chain has TRBV14 and TRBJ2-7, with D tentatively TRBD2 (7 bases). The CDR3 has 16 residues. Germline V gene sequence: CDR1 SGHDN, CDR2 FVKESK. V was pared by 1 base and J by 3 bases, with 16 bases between. The CDR3: CASSQGPGEGDYEQYF. In nucleotides, the CDR3 is TGTGCCAGCAGCCAAGGACCGGGGGAGGGGGACTACGAGCAGTACTTC.

The V and J genes are TRBV5-1 and TRBJ1-3; possibly TRBD1 for D (5 bases). V was cut by 5 bases and J by 0 bases, with 9 bases left in between. This CDR3 comprises 14 residues. The germline V gene has CDR1 SGHRS and CDR2 YFSETQ. CDR3: CASRLDSSGNTIYF. The CDR3 DNA is TGCGCCAGCAGACTCGACAGCTCTGGAAACACCATATATTTT. Full variable domain (rest looked up from reference TRBV5-1 and TRBJ1-3): KAGVTQTPRYLIKTRGQQVTLSCSPISGHRSVSWYQQTPGQGLQFLFEYFSETQRNKGNFPGRFSGRQFSNSRSEMNVSTLELGDSALYLCASRLDSSGNTIYFGEGSWLTVV.